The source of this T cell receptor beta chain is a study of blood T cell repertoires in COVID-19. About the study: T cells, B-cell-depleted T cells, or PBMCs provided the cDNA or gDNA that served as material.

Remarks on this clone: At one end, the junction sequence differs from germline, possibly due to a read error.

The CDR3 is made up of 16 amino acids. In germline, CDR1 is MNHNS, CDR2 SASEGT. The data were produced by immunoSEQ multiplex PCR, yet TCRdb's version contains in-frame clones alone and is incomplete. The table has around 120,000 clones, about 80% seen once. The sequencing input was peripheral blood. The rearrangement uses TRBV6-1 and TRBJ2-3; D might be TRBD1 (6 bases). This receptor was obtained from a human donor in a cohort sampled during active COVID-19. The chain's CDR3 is CASSEAHRVTGDTQYF. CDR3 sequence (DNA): TGTGCCAGCAGCGAAGCTCACAGGGTCACAGGGGATACGCAGTATTTT.